These 20 T cell receptor beta chains were sequenced from one sample in a study of blood T cell repertoires in COVID-19. The data were produced by immunoSEQ multiplex PCR, yet TCRdb's version contains in-frame clones alone and is incomplete. The data hold some 310,000 clones, with approximately 89% observed a single time. Sequenced sample: PBMCs or T cells enriched from blood (not recorded which). The receptors here all came from a woman under 40 who had recovered from COVID-19.

The rearrangement joins TRBV19 to TRBJ2-6; no clear D gene. The CDR3 runs to 18 residues. V lost 6 bases, J lost 0 bases, and 18 bases lay in between. Per the germline V gene, CDR1 is LNHDA and CDR2 is SQIVND (reference sequence). The DNA of the CDR3 is TGTGCCAGTAGCGGAAACGACATCGGATACTCTGGGGCCAACGTCCTGACTTTC. As protein: CASSGNDIGYSGANVLTF.

This chain connects TRBV7-9 to TRBJ1-1; the D is unclear. CDR3 length: 11 amino acids. The V and J ends lost 6 bases and 1 base respectively, with 3 bases between them. Germline V lookup: CDR1 SEHNR, CDR2 FQNEAQ (reference sequence). CDR3 bases: TGTGCCAGCAGGGCGAACACTGAAGCTTTCTTT. Translated: CASRANTEAFF.

V usage is TRBV5-4 and J usage is TRBJ1-1; D may be TRBD1 (5 bases). Germline lookup yields CDR1 SGHNT and CDR2 YYREEE (reference sequence). The germline V and J ends were trimmed by 2 bases and 5 bases, with 13 bases remaining between them. CDR3 length: 14 amino acids. The CDR3 DNA sequence: TGTGCCAGCAGCTTCTGGGGGGTTTTGACTGAAGCTTTCTTT. Its protein product is CASSFWGVLTEAFF.

J is TRBJ2-3 and V is TRBV5-6; D might be TRBD2 (6 bases). Germline V gene lookup returns CDR1 SGHDT and CDR2 YYEEEE. Trimming took 4 bases from V and 3 from J, leaving 15 bases between them. CDR3 length equals 15 residues. The CDR3 loop is CASSRSLATTDTQYF. The CDR3 DNA sequence: TGTGCCAGCAGCCGTTCCCTAGCGACGACAGATACGCAGTATTTT.

On this clone itself: This specimen includes other DNA sequences encoding the same CDR3. The CDR3 spells CASSLGANTEAFF. CDR3 bases: TGCGCCAGCAGCTTGGGAGCCAACACTGAAGCTTTCTTT. This chain uses TRBV5-1 with TRBJ1-1; the D is unclear. The V and J ends lost 0 bases and 2 bases respectively, with 5 bases between them. Per germline, CDR1 SGHRS and CDR2 YFSETQ. There are 13 residues in the CDR3.

The genes are TRBV19 and TRBJ2-3, with D possibly TRBD2 on 6 matching bases. Trimming pared 4 bases from V and 2 bases from J, leaving 13 bases between. Germline V gene data show CDR1 as LNHDA and CDR2 as SQIVND (reference sequence). CDR3 size: 15 residues. CDR3 in DNA: TGTGCCAGTAGTAGCACTAGCCGGTACACAGATACGCAGTATTTT. Amino acid sequence: CASSSTSRYTDTQYF.

The chain recombines TRBV5-6 with TRBJ1-4; D remains ambiguous. V lost 4 bases to trimming and J lost 8 bases, with 21 bases between them. CDR1 is SGHDT, CDR2 YYEEEE, per germline. The CDR3 spans 16 residues. This CDR3 reads CASSPQLGSPGEKLFF. The CDR3 DNA follows: TGTGCCAGCAGCCCGCAGCTCGGCTCCCCGGGGGAAAAACTGTTTTTT.

The gene calls are TRBV2 and TRBJ2-7; no reliable D call. The V end was cut by 3 bases, the J end by 1 base, with 10 bases between. The CDR3 sequence is 14 residues long. Germline CDR1 SNHLY, CDR2 FYNNEI. CDR3 sequence (DNA): TGTGCCAGCAGTGAGCCGCGAGAATCCTACGAGCAGTACTTC. The encoded protein is CASSEPRESYEQYF.

This clone occurred once. The V and J genes are TRBV5-1 and TRBJ2-4; 10 positions match TRBD2. The junction had 3 bases not matched to a gene; V was cut back by 0 bases and J by 6 bases. This CDR3 comprises 15 residues. The germline gives CDR1 SGHRS, CDR2 YFSETQ. DNA for the CDR3: TGCGCCAGCAGCTTGGCTAGCGGGAGATCAAACATTCAGTACTTC. Protein sequence: CASSLASGRSNIQYF.

V and J are TRBV5-1 and TRBJ1-2; unclear D gene. Trimming removed 4 bases from V and 8 bases from J, with 24 bases in between. This CDR3 is built from 16 residues. Germline CDR1 SGHRS, CDR2 YFSETQ. The CDR3 sequence is CASSPLMREFVDGYTF. The CDR3 nucleotides are TGCGCCAGCAGCCCGCTTATGCGGGAGTTTGTTGACGGCTACACCTTC. The whole variable domain, filled in from reference TRBV5-1 and TRBJ1-2, reads KAGVTQTPRYLIKTRGQQVTLSCSPISGHRSVSWYQQTPGQGLQFLFEYFSETQRNKGNFPGRFSGRQFSNSRSEMNVSTLELGDSALYLCASSPLMREFVDGYTFGSGTRLTVV.

The chain combines TRBV18 with TRBJ1-1; possibly TRBD1 for D (6 bases). The CDR3 loop spans 13 amino acids. Germline lookup yields CDR1 KGHSH and CDR2 LQKENI. V lost 5 bases and J 3 bases, leaving 10 bases between the germline ends. This chain's CDR3 is CASSSSGDTEAFF. The CDR3 nucleotides read TGTGCCAGCTCAAGTTCAGGGGACACTGAAGCTTTCTTT.

CDR3 nucleotide sequence: TGTGCCAGCAGCCTCCAACTAGCGGGAGTGATAGATACGCAGTATTTT. This codes for CASSLQLAGVIDTQYF. V usage is TRBV11-2 and J usage is TRBJ2-3, with TRBD2 identical over 11 bases. The germline gives CDR1 SGHAT, CDR2 FQNNGV. Losses at the gene ends were 5 bases for V and 5 bases for J; bases not matched to a gene: 9. There are 16 residues in the CDR3.

The chain uses TRBV6-9 and TRBJ2-1; TRBD2 aligns across 9 bases. Germline V gives CDR1 MNHGY, CDR2 SVAAGI. Trimming took 6 bases from V and 4 from J; bases not matched to a gene: 7. This CDR3 has 15 residues. CDR3 amino acids: CASSLTSGAYNEQFF. CDR3 nucleotides: TGTGCCAGCAGCCTGACTAGCGGAGCTTACAATGAGCAGTTCTTC.

The chain has TRBV7-6 and TRBJ2-3; perhaps TRBD2 as D (6 bases). Germline lookup yields CDR1 SGHVS and CDR2 FNYEAQ. CDR3 length equals 18 residues. V lost 0 bases, J lost 4 bases, and 20 bases lay in between. The CDR3: CASSLAGPEGRGPDTQYF. The CDR3, as DNA: TGTGCCAGCAGCTTAGCGGGTCCGGAGGGTCGGGGTCCAGATACGCAGTATTTT.

This chain connects TRBV19 to TRBJ1-4; TRBD1 matches at 12 bases. Germline V gene sequence: CDR1 LNHDA, CDR2 SQIVND (reference sequence). The CDR3 has 18 residues. The J segment lost 5 bases and the V segment lost 3 bases, leaving 10 bases of the junction unmatched. The CDR3 bases are TGTGCCAGTAGTATCTCCGTGGGACAGGGGGCCAGCAATGAAAAACTGTTTTTT. Its translation: CASSISVGQGASNEKLFF.

The rearrangement links TRBV19 to TRBJ2-6, with 7 bases fitting TRBD1. This CDR3 is built from 18 residues. CDR1 is LNHDA, CDR2 SQIVND, per germline (reference sequence). The V segment lost 4 bases and the J segment 0 bases; nucleotides outside the gene matches: 9. The CDR3: CASSKRQGTNSGANVLTF. The CDR3 region has the DNA TGTGCCAGTAGTAAACGACAGGGCACGAACTCTGGGGCCAACGTCCTGACTTTC.

The chain joins TRBV6-5 to TRBJ2-7, with D possibly being TRBD2 (5 bases). The V gene lost 0 bases and the J gene lost 5 bases, with 14 bases spanning the gap. Germline V gene sequence: CDR1 MNHEY, CDR2 SVGAGI. CDR3 size: 15 residues. The CDR3 DNA is TGTGCCAGCAGTTACTCGTCGGGGTTTCCTAACGAGCAGTACTTC. It codes for CASSYSSGFPNEQYF.

The chain recombines TRBV27 with TRBJ1-2; the match to TRBD1 covers 9 bases. The CDR3 is made up of 14 amino acids. In germline, CDR1 is MNHEY, CDR2 SMNVEV (reference sequence). The V segment lost 4 bases and the J segment 4 bases; nucleotides outside the gene matches: 4. CDR3: CASSYGQGSYGYTF. For the CDR3, the DNA is TGTGCCAGCAGTTACGGACAGGGGTCCTATGGCTACACCTTC.

The chain has TRBV3-1 (or the pseudogene TRBV3-2) and TRBJ2-2; D remains ambiguous. V gave up 1 base and J gave up 7 bases, with 7 bases separating them. Looked up from germline, CDR1 is LGHDT and CDR2 is YNNKEL (reference sequence). The CDR3 runs 13 residues. CDR3 nucleotide sequence: TGTGCCAGCAGCCAAGCAGTCAGCGGGGAGCTGTTTTTT. As protein: CASSQAVSGELFF.

The rearrangement joins TRBV19 to TRBJ2-5; 7 bases agree with TRBD2. This CDR3 is 13 amino acids long. Germline V gene data show CDR1 as LNHDA and CDR2 as SQIVND (reference sequence). The V and J ends lost 10 bases and 2 bases, in that order; junction bases with no gene match: 7. This chain's CDR3 is CATRTREQETQYF. In DNA form, the CDR3 reads TGTGCCACCCGGACTAGAGAACAAGAGACCCAGTACTTC.